This TCR beta chain appears in the sequencing data of a study of persistence of HIV-infected CD4 T cells. The libraries were made with immunoSEQ version 4 in survey mode. The table came from immunoSEQ multiplex PCR; TCRdb's copy has only in-frame clones and leaves some out. The sample lists around 45,000 clones; roughly 90% were seen once. Points on this clone: Antigen: not known.

Nonspecific anti-CD3/anti-CD28 bead stimulation represents the broad CD4+ T cell repertoire. CD4+ T cells upregulating both CD40 ligand and CD69 were sorted as responding cells. Donors had CD4+ T cell counts above 400 cells/uL and were CMV-seropositive. This TCR was recovered from an adult man with HIV who was CMV-seropositive. The sequences come from CD4+ T cells sorted from PBMCs after roughly 18-hour stimulation, collected from a patient who received antiretroviral therapy.

The CDR3 DNA reads as TGTGCCAGGACACAGGCGAACTATGGCTACACCTTC. Protein: CARTQANYGYTF. J is TRBJ1-2 and V is TRBV19; possibly TRBD1 for D (5 bases). The V gene lost 9 bases and the J gene lost 2 bases, with 10 bases spanning the gap. The CDR3 sequence is 12 residues long. CDR1 and CDR2 from the germline V gene are LNHDA and SQIVND (reference sequence).